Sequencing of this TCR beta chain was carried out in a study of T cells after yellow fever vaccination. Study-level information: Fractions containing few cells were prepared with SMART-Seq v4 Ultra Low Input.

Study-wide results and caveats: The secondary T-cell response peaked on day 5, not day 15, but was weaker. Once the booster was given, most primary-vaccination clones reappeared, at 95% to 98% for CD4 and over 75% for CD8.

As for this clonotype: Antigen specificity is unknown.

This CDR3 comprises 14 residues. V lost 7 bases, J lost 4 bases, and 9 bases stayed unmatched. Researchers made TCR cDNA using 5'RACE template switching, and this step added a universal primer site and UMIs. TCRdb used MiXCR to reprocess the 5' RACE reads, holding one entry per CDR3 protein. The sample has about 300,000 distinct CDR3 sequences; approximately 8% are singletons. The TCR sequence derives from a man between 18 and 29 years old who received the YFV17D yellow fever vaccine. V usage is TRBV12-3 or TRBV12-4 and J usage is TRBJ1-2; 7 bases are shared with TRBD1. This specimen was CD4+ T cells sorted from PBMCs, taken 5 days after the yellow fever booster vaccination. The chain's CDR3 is CASNTQGIGYGYTF. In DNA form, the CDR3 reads TGTGCCAGCAACACACAGGGGATCGGCTATGGCTACACCTTC.